The T cell receptor (beta chain) described here comes from a study of blood T cell repertoires in COVID-19. TCRdb keeps only in-frame clones here, not all; method: immunoSEQ multiplex PCR. This table holds roughly 200,000 clones, around nine tenths found once. V was trimmed by 7 bases and J by 2 bases, leaving 11 bases between them. The CDR3 consists of 13 residues. The TCR was taken from a woman in her thirties or forties who had recovered from COVID-19. The chain carries TRBV12-3 or TRBV12-4 and TRBJ2-5, with a tentative D call TRBD2 (6 bases). Sequencing was done on a sample of peripheral blood. CDR3 loop: CASTRGLQETQYF. Here the CDR3 DNA reads TGTGCCAGCACCAGAGGACTACAAGAGACCCAGTACTTC.